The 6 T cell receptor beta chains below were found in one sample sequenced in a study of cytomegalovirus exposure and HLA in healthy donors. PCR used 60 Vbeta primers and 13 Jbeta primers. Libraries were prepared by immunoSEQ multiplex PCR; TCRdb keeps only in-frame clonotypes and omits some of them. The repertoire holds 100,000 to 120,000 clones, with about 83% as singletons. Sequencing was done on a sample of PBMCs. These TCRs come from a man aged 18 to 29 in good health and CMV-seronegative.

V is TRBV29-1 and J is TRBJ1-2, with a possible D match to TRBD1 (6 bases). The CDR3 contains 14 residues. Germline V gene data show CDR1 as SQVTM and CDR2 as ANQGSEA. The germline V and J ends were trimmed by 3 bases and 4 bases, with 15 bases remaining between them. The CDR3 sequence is CSVEIGGASYGYTF. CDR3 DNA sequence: TGCAGCGTTGAGATCGGGGGGGCCTCCTATGGCTACACCTTC.

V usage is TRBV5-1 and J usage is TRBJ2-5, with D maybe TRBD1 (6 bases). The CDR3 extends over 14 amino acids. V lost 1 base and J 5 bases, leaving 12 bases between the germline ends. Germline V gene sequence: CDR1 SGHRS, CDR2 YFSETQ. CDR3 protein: CASSLWGLVETQYF. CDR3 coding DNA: TGCGCCAGCAGCTTGTGGGGGCTGGTGGAGACCCAGTACTTC.

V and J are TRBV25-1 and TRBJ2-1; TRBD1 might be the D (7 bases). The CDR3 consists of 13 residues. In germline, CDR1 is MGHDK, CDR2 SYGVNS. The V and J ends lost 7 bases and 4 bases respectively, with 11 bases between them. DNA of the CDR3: TGTGCCAGCACGGAGGGACAGTACAATGAGCAGTTCTTC. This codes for CASTEGQYNEQFF.

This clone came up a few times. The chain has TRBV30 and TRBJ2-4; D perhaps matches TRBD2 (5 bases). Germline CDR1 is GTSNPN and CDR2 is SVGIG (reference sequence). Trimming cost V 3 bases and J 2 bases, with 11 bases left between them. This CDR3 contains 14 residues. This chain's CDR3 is CAWSSPGSKNIQYF. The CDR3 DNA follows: TGTGCCTGGAGCTCCCCGGGATCCAAAAACATTCAGTACTTC.

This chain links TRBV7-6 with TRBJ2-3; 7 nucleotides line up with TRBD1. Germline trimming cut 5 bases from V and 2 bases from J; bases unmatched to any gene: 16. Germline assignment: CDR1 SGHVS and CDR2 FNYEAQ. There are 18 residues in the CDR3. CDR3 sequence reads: CASSLGPGTASFTDTQYF. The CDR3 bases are TGTGCCAGCAGCCTAGGACCCGGGACAGCCTCTTTCACAGATACGCAGTATTTT.

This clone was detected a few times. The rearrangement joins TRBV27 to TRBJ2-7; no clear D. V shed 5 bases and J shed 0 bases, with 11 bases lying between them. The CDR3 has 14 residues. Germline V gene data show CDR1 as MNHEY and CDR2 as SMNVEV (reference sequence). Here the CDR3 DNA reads TGTGCCAGCAGTCCCCAGATCCTCTCCTACGAGCAGTACTTC. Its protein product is CASSPQILSYEQYF.